Listed below are T cell receptor beta chains from one sample, sequenced in a study of T cell responses to AZD1222 COVID-19 vaccine. Measured with immunoSEQ multiplex PCR; TCRdb has only the in-frame clones, and not every one. The repertoire holds about 96,000 clones, with roughly nine tenths as singletons. This material consisted of peripheral blood, taken on day 0 of AZD1222 vaccination. The receptor source for this set is an adult in good health. Each CDR3 is given with its conserved first and last residue. Each record gives: V gene, D gene, J gene, clone size, CDR3 protein, CDR3 DNA. A D gene is named only where the DNA matches it firmly. Not all rows give a size; the values are once, few, many and, for expanded clones, a class.

V: TRBV7-9
D: -
J: TRBJ1-4
size: -
CDR3: CASSPAGGAGEKLFF
DNA: TGTGCCAGCAGCCCAGCCGGGGGGGCAGGGGAAAAACTGTTTTTT

V: TRBV2
D: -
J: TRBJ1-6
size: -
CDR3: CATRPRYYNSPLHF
DNA: TGTGCCACAAGGCCGCGGTACTATAATTCACCCCTCCACTTT

V: TRBV5-4
D: -
J: TRBJ1-4
size: -
CDR3: CASSLVGAVAHSNEKLFF
DNA: TGTGCCAGCAGCTTGGTAGGGGCGGTAGCACACTCTAATGAAAAACTGTTTTTT

V: TRBV5-4
D: -
J: TRBJ2-2
size: -
CDR3: CASSSLGFGTGELFF
DNA: TGTGCCAGCAGCTCCCTAGGCTTTGGCACCGGGGAGCTGTTTTTT

V: TRBV6-5
D: -
J: TRBJ1-2
size: -
CDR3: CASSSPAGYTF
DNA: TGTGCCAGCAGTTCCCCGGCGGGCTACACCTTC

V: TRBV10-3
D: -
J: TRBJ1-1
size: -
CDR3: CAIKGDGHTEAFF
DNA: TGTGCCATCAAGGGGGATGGACACACTGAAGCTTTCTTT

V: TRBV3-1/TRBV3-2
D: TRBD1
J: TRBJ1-1
size: -
CDR3: CASSQADRGQNTEAFF
DNA: TGTGCCAGCAGCCAAGCGGACAGGGGACAGAACACTGAAGCTTTCTTT

V: TRBV15
D: -
J: TRBJ1-2
size: -
CDR3: CATSRDSAVSYGYTF
DNA: TGTGCCACCAGCAGAGACAGTGCGGTTAGCTATGGCTACACCTTC

V: TRBV5-1
D: -
J: TRBJ2-5
size: -
CDR3: CASSLTALYQETQYF
DNA: TGCGCCAGCAGCTTAACAGCATTGTACCAAGAGACCCAGTACTTC

V: TRBV7-9
D: -
J: TRBJ2-3
size: -
CDR3: CASSLGSGVVGTDTQYF
DNA: TGTGCCAGCAGCTTAGGGTCCGGTGTAGTCGGCACAGATACGCAGTATTTT

V: TRBV5-3
D: -
J: TRBJ1-5
size: -
CDR3: CARSFEFLGPAQHF
DNA: TGTGCCAGAAGCTTCGAGTTTTTGGGCCCCGCCCAGCATTTT

V: TRBV19
D: -
J: TRBJ1-5
size: -
CDR3: CASTLRGRDQPQHF
DNA: TGTGCCAGTACCCTCCGGGGGCGCGATCAGCCCCAGCATTTT

V: TRBV13
D: -
J: TRBJ2-5
size: once
CDR3: CASSLSGRIETQYF
DNA: TGTGCCAGCAGCTTAAGTGGTCGAATAGAGACCCAGTACTTC

V: TRBV19
D: TRBD1
J: TRBJ1-1
size: -
CDR3: CASVSGQDRWATEAFF
DNA: TGTGCCAGCGTTTCGGGACAGGATAGATGGGCCACTGAAGCTTTCTTT

V: TRBV5-4
D: TRBD2
J: TRBJ2-3
size: once
CDR3: CASSLPGGGKDTQYF
DNA: TGTGCCAGCAGCCTACCCGGGGGGGGGAAAGATACGCAGTATTTT

V: TRBV7-2
D: -
J: TRBJ1-4
size: -
CDR3: CASSAQAGDTKTRGEKLFF
DNA: TGTGCCAGCAGCGCCCAGGCGGGGGACACTAAGACTCGAGGGGAAAAACTGTTTTTT

V: TRBV5-5
D: TRBD1
J: TRBJ1-5
size: -
CDR3: CASSPRDSSNQPQHF
DNA: TGTGCCAGCAGCCCCCGGGACAGTAGCAATCAGCCCCAGCATTTT

V: TRBV15
D: TRBD1
J: TRBJ2-3
size: -
CDR3: CATSKSSPGQGSDTQYF
DNA: TGTGCCACCAGCAAGTCTTCGCCGGGACAGGGGTCAGATACGCAGTATTTT

V: TRBV15
D: -
J: TRBJ1-2
size: once
CDR3: CATSRAGTQFYGYTF
DNA: TGTGCCACCAGCAGGGCCGGGACTCAGTTCTATGGCTACACCTTC

V: TRBV6-5
D: TRBD1
J: TRBJ1-1
size: -
CDR3: CAAQGVNTEAFF
DNA: TGTGCCGCCCAGGGGGTTAACACTGAAGCTTTCTTT

V: TRBV30
D: -
J: TRBJ2-2
size: -
CDR3: CAWSDHTGELFF
DNA: TGTGCCTGGAGTGATCACACCGGGGAGCTGTTTTTT

V: TRBV6-6
D: -
J: TRBJ1-4
size: once
CDR3: CASSPRFSYRRGNEKLFF
DNA: TGTGCCAGCAGTCCACGCTTTTCGTACAGGAGGGGCAATGAAAAACTGTTTTTT

V: TRBV30
D: -
J: TRBJ1-4
size: -
CDR3: CAWSLGRELFF
DNA: TGTGCCTGGTCATTAGGGAGGGAACTGTTTTTT

V: TRBV12-3/TRBV12-4
D: -
J: TRBJ2-1
size: -
CDR3: CASSAGRYNEQFF
DNA: TGTGCCAGCAGCGCGGGACGGTACAATGAGCAGTTCTTC

V: TRBV24-1
D: -
J: TRBJ2-1
size: -
CDR3: CATSGPLRVSEQFF
DNA: TGTGCCACCAGTGGCCCCCTTCGGGTTAGTGAGCAGTTCTTC

V: TRBV7-2
D: -
J: TRBJ2-1
size: -
CDR3: CASSLAAYIYNEQFF
DNA: TGTGCCAGCAGCTTAGCGGCGTACATCTACAATGAGCAGTTCTTC

V: TRBV2
D: -
J: TRBJ1-1
size: -
CDR3: CASSEERSTARAFF
DNA: TGTGCCAGCAGTGAAGAACGATCGACCGCCAGGGCTTTCTTT

V: TRBV2
D: -
J: TRBJ2-4
size: -
CDR3: CASSTSTHIQYF
DNA: TGTGCCAGCAGTACTAGCACCCACATTCAGTACTTC

V: TRBV9
D: TRBD1
J: TRBJ1-6
size: -
CDR3: CASSVDGQGNNSPLHF
DNA: TGTGCCAGCAGCGTAGATGGACAGGGGAACAATTCACCCCTCCACTTT

V: TRBV9
D: -
J: TRBJ1-6
size: -
CDR3: CASSVGRGGESYNSPLHF
DNA: TGTGCCAGCAGCGTAGGTAGGGGGGGCGAGTCTTATAATTCACCCCTCCACTTT

V: TRBV19
D: -
J: TRBJ1-6
size: -
CDR3: CASRQGNTYNSPLHF
DNA: TGTGCCAGTAGGCAGGGGAACACCTATAATTCACCCCTCCACTTT

V: TRBV5-4
D: -
J: TRBJ1-1
size: -
CDR3: CASTLMEDTEAFF
DNA: TGTGCCAGCACTTTAATGGAGGACACTGAAGCTTTCTTT

V: TRBV28
D: -
J: TRBJ1-1
size: -
CDR3: CASSFANTEAFF
DNA: TGTGCCAGCAGTTTCGCGAACACTGAAGCTTTCTTT

V: TRBV12-3/TRBV12-4
D: -
J: TRBJ1-2
size: -
CDR3: CASSLLGEDGYTF
DNA: TGTGCCAGCAGTTTATTGGGGGAAGATGGCTACACCTTC

V: TRBV7-9
D: -
J: TRBJ2-2
size: -
CDR3: CASSLGGNGELFF
DNA: TGTGCCAGCAGCTTAGGAGGGAACGGGGAGCTGTTTTTT

V: TRBV27
D: -
J: TRBJ1-1
size: -
CDR3: CASSESLLRTGEAFF
DNA: TGTGCCAGCAGTGAGTCACTGTTGCGGACGGGTGAAGCTTTCTTT

V: TRBV3-1/TRBV3-2
D: -
J: TRBJ2-7
size: -
CDR3: CASSQRNGFEQYF
DNA: TGTGCCAGCAGCCAGAGAAACGGTTTCGAGCAGTACTTC

V: TRBV19
D: -
J: TRBJ2-3
size: -
CDR3: CASSPGDPGGDTQYF
DNA: TGTGCCAGTAGTCCTGGGGATCCAGGCGGAGATACGCAGTATTTT

V: TRBV7-9
D: TRBD1
J: TRBJ1-2
size: few
CDR3: CASSFTGGYYGYTF
DNA: TGTGCCAGCAGCTTCACAGGGGGCTATTATGGCTACACCTTC

V: TRBV13
D: TRBD2
J: TRBJ2-1
size: -
CDR3: CASSLRSGRFNEQFF
DNA: TGTGCCAGCAGCTTGCGTAGCGGGCGCTTCAATGAGCAGTTCTTC

V: TRBV3-1/TRBV3-2
D: -
J: TRBJ1-1
size: once
CDR3: CASSPGGAEAFF
DNA: TGTGCCAGCAGCCCGGGGGGGGCTGAAGCTTTCTTT

V: TRBV7-9
D: TRBD1
J: TRBJ1-1
size: -
CDR3: CASSAQGARVTFF
DNA: TGTGCCAGCAGCGCACAGGGGGCTAGGGTAACTTTCTTT

V: TRBV2
D: TRBD2
J: TRBJ2-1
size: once
CDR3: CASSGSGGNYNEQFF
DNA: TGTGCCAGCAGTGGGAGCGGGGGGAACTACAATGAGCAGTTCTTC

V: TRBV28
D: TRBD1
J: TRBJ1-5
size: -
CDR3: CASSLPGQGYQPQHF
DNA: TGTGCCAGCAGTTTACCGGGACAGGGTTATCAGCCCCAGCATTTT

V: TRBV30
D: -
J: TRBJ2-2
size: many
CDR3: CAWSRLANTGELFF
DNA: TGTGCCTGGAGTAGGCTAGCGAACACCGGGGAGCTGTTTTTT

V: TRBV24-1
D: -
J: TRBJ1-2
size: -
CDR3: CATSLGLRDGYTF
DNA: TGTGCCACCAGCCTCGGACTCAGGGATGGCTACACCTTC

V: TRBV19
D: -
J: TRBJ1-1
size: -
CDR3: CASSIVSGMNTEAFF
DNA: TGTGCCAGTAGTATAGTTTCAGGGATGAACACTGAAGCTTTCTTT

V: TRBV5-6
D: -
J: TRBJ2-1
size: -
CDR3: CASSFRKEQFF
DNA: TGTGCCAGCAGCTTCCGGAAGGAGCAGTTCTTC

V: TRBV2
D: TRBD1
J: TRBJ1-2
size: -
CDR3: CASSEEGQIYGYTF
DNA: TGTGCCAGCAGTGAGGAGGGACAGATCTATGGCTACACCTTC

V: TRBV12-3/TRBV12-4
D: -
J: TRBJ1-5
size: -
CDR3: CASSPWNQPQHF
DNA: TGTGCCAGCAGTCCCTGGAATCAGCCCCAGCATTTT

V: TRBV6-1
D: -
J: TRBJ1-5
size: -
CDR3: CASSESISISNQPQHF
DNA: TGTGCCAGCAGTGAATCAATCAGTATAAGCAATCAGCCCCAGCATTTT

V: TRBV10-1
D: -
J: TRBJ1-5
size: -
CDR3: CASSEKGRENQPQHF
DNA: TGCGCCAGCAGTGAAAAGGGAAGGGAGAATCAGCCCCAGCATTTT